Only one count was recorded for the clone carrying this T cell receptor beta chain. In the original analysis: Amplification from reference gene primers served as the basis for estimated nucleated cell counts. The table came from immunoSEQ multiplex PCR; TCRdb's copy has only in-frame clones and leaves some out. V, J and clone size derive from that table, while D and trimming were established from the DNA sequence. The sample shows 85,000 to 90,000 clones, roughly 90% of them seen only once. Germline V CDR1 and CDR2: WNHNN, SYGVQD (reference sequence). V was pared by 2 bases and J by 3 bases, with 13 bases of the junction left unmatched. CDR3 length: 17 residues. The data stem from a study of blood T cell repertoires in COVID-19. Looking at the study overall: The study drew acute and convalescent COVID-19 samples from the United States, Italy and Spain. Sample material is recorded as cDNA or gDNA derived from T cells, B-cell-depleted T cells, or PBMCs.

What was sequenced was peripheral blood. The clonotype comes from a man at least 80 years old with active or convalescent COVID-19. This chain connects TRBV10-1 to TRBJ2-7; 7 nucleotides line up with TRBD1. The CDR3 DNA sequence: TGCGCCAGCAGTGAGGTGGCAGGGGGTAGACTCATCTACGAGCAGTACTTC. Translation gives CASSEVAGGRLIYEQYF.